The entry below describes one T cell receptor (beta chain). What it recognizes is unknown. This record comes from a study of OX40 agonist ivuxolimab in advanced cancers. Overall study context: The patients' treatment was ivuxolimab, an agonistic anti-OX40 (CD134) antibody. With a range of about 20 to 79, age averaged approximately 60 years, and 75% to 90% were male. Overall study results and limits: Determination of antigen specificity was not performed for the expanded peripheral T cells.

Data came from immunoSEQ multiplex PCR; TCRdb stores just in-frame clones and leaves some out. The table shows 55,000 to 70,000 clones, with approximately 86% occurring only once. Blood was sampled at baseline, cycle 4 day 1, and cycle 7 day 1. V was shortened by 4 bases and J by 8 bases, with 27 bases between the two germline ends. CDR1 SGHNT and CDR2 YYREEE come from the germline V gene (reference sequence). This CDR3 is 17 amino acids long. The source was CD4+ or CD8+ T cells sorted from blood, collected in a trial of the OX40 agonist ivuxolimab. The chain combines TRBV5-4 with TRBJ1-2, with D perhaps matching TRBD1 (6 bases). The sequence came from an adult with an advanced solid tumor such as melanoma, head and neck, liver or kidney cancer. As DNA, the CDR3 is TGTGCCAGCAGCCCGGGGGGGGGCGCCGGGTCTAACTTGGGCTACACCTTC. The encoded protein is CASSPGGGAGSNLGYTF.